Included here is one T cell receptor (beta chain) sequence, with context. The observed sequence ends 3 residues before the CDR3 terminus, with the missing tail filled in from the germline J gene. This CDR3 is built from 15 residues. Germline V CDR1 and CDR2: SGHDT, YYEEEE. V was trimmed by 2 bases and J by 2 bases, leaving 12 bases between them. Clones were sequenced by immunoSEQ multiplex PCR, and TCRdb holds only the in-frame ones, with some missing. This sample contains tens of thousands of clones. The data are from a study of T cells in women clearing cervical HPV infection. Study context: Case blood was drawn when the lesion was first found; control blood after infection became undetectable. HLA type could not be excluded as a confounder.

All donors had a single incident cervical HPV16 infection, not prevalent. HPV was found by MY09/MY11 PCR and dot-blot genotyping. The V and J genes are TRBV5-6 and TRBJ2-3; D is possibly TRBD1 (6 bases). Sequences were obtained from blood buffy coat. This TCR was recovered from a woman aged 18-70 years with a cervical HPV16 infection that either progressed to CIN3+ or cleared (not recorded which). The CDR3 sequence: CASSLSGAITDTQYF. The sequenced CDR3 bases are TGTGCCAGCAGCTTATCAGGGGCCATCACAGATACG.